This T cell receptor (beta chain) was found in a study of blood T cell repertoires in COVID-19. Study-wide context: The United States, Italy and Spain provided the acute and convalescent COVID-19 samples. T cells, B-cell-depleted T cells, or PBMCs supplied cDNA or gDNA.

The CDR3 consists of 15 residues. Germline V gives CDR1 GTSNPN, CDR2 SVGIG (reference sequence). Between the trimmed V and J ends, which lost 6 bases and 11 bases, there was a span of 25 bases. Generated by immunoSEQ multiplex PCR, the TCRdb table keeps only in-frame clones and is missing some. This repertoire shows 150,000 to 200,000 clones, 70% to 90% found once; its top ten account for around 3%. The gene calls are TRBV30 and TRBJ1-4; tentatively, D is TRBD1 (5 bases). The source is a man aged 40-49 years with active or convalescent COVID-19. The sequenced sample was peripheral blood. CDR3 DNA sequence: TGTGCCTGCTTATTTTCCGGGACTCGAGATGGGAAACTGTTTTTT. Its translation: CACLFSGTRDGKLFF. The entire variable domain, with the rest obtained from reference TRBV30 and TRBJ1-4, is as follows: SQTIHQWPATLVQPVGSPLSLECTVEGTSNPNLYWYRQAAGRGLQLLFYSVGIGQISSEVPQNLSASRPQDRQFILSSKKLLLSDSGFYLCACLFSGTRDGKLFFGSGTQLSVL.